This TCR beta chain was profiled in a study of CD8 T cells in ankylosing spondylitis. General observations from the study: Clones tied to disease were said to be significantly enriched in matched ankylosing spondylitis synovial fluid. A motif of seven or eight highly homologous TCR beta variants was seen as apparently characteristic of ankylosing spondylitis blood. Within peripheral blood, clones linked to disease were CD8+ and relatively rare. Several of the motif variants were reported before in synovial fluid and blood from reactive arthritis.

TCRdb ran MiXCR on the 5' RACE reads and lists one entry per CDR3 protein. The sample holds hundreds of thousands of distinct CDR3 sequences; 10% to 13% are singletons and the top ten take approximately 20%. This clonotype was observed at least ten times. The antigen is unknown. The origin of this receptor is a male donor with ankylosing spondylitis or in good health (not recorded which). The sample taken for sequencing was blood, either unsorted or a sorted T cell fraction (not recorded which).

CDR3 in DNA: TGTGCCAGCAGCTCCCCGGACAGGGGAGGCAATCAGCCCCAGCATTTT. Protein: CASSSPDRGGNQPQHF. This sequence joins TRBV7-9 and TRBJ1-5; 9 nucleotides agree with TRBD1. Germline CDR1 is SEHNR and CDR2 is FQNEAQ (reference sequence). V lost 4 bases to trimming and J lost 2 bases; unmatched junction nucleotides: 6. CDR3 length equals 16 residues. The full variable domain, its missing parts supplied by reference TRBV7-9 and TRBJ1-5, is DTGVSQNPRHKITKRGQNVTFRCDPISEHNRLYWYRQTLGQGPEFLTYFQNEAQLEKSRLLSDRFSAERPKGSFSTLEIQRTEQGDSAMYLCASSSPDRGGNQPQHFGDGTRLSIL.